The present entry profiles one TCR beta chain with its context. What it recognizes is unknown. This specimen belongs to a study of T cell responses to AZD1222 COVID-19 vaccine. Whole-study results and caveats: Spike was spanned by vaccine-associated CD4 TCRs, which were dominant at 160-218 and 743-854.

This table comes from immunoSEQ multiplex PCR, and its TCRdb copy is limited to in-frame clones, with some not included. Among about 140,000 clones listed, 80% to 95% were seen once. Deletions cut 2 bases from V and 0 bases from J, with 20 bases between. The CDR3 totals 19 residues. Germline assignment: CDR1 LNHNV and CDR2 YYDKDF (reference sequence). The sequencing used peripheral blood, collected on day 0 of AZD1222 vaccination. This sequence joins TRBV15 and TRBJ1-3; no clear D gene. This TCR came from an adult in good health. Here the CDR3 DNA reads TGTGCCACCAGCAGACCCCCAGGCGAGGGTTATTTCTCTGGAAACACCATATATTTT. Translated: CATSRPPGEGYFSGNTIYF.